The rows below give T cell receptor beta chains drawn from one sample of a study of T-cell reconstitution after alpha-beta-depleted transplantation in children. Each CDR3 protein is one row after TCRdb ran MiXCR on the PCR reads. The sample yields 95,000 to 120,000 distinct CDR3 sequences, 5.5% to 6.5% seen once. The sample consisted of PBMCs, mostly from graft donor cells, taken 360 days after TCRalphabeta/CD19-depleted stem cell transplant. All receptors derive from a male patient between 2 and 15 years old who had a stem cell transplant for acute lymphoblastic leukemia, so the T cells may come from the graft donor. The CDR3 runs from the conserved cysteine through the conserved F or W. The order of the fields is J gene, D gene, V gene, CDR3 protein. The D gene is left open where the match is weak.

>TRBJ2-3|TRBD2|TRBV11-2
CASSAGTRRAQYF
>TRBJ2-1|TRBD2|TRBV11-2
CASSFSGKRKNEQFF
>TRBJ1-4|NA|TRBV2
CASKSGEKLFF
>TRBJ2-3|NA|TRBV7-9
CASSPPDTQYF
>TRBJ2-2|TRBD1|TRBV5-1
CASPDRGLTGELFF
>TRBJ1-4|TRBD1|TRBV4-3
CASSPVVGQGNEKLFF
>TRBJ2-2|NA|TRBV12-3/TRBV12-4
CASSSSEELFF
>TRBJ2-7|NA|TRBV7-9
CASSSVRAGYEQYF
>TRBJ2-6|NA|TRBV7-9
CASSRQLASGANVLTF
>TRBJ2-3|TRBD1|TRBV10-3
CAITVRTGVSTDTQYF
>TRBJ2-2|NA|TRBV5-1
CASSLAGVTTGELFF
>TRBJ2-7|TRBD2|TRBV4-1
CASSPASGSAEQYF
>TRBJ2-2|NA|TRBV20-1
CSARGSPGLSGTGELFF
>TRBJ2-7|TRBD2|TRBV5-1
CASSISSGAIYEQYF
>TRBJ2-1|TRBD2|TRBV5-5
CASSWTSGGAHEQFF
>TRBJ2-7|NA|TRBV30
CAWSLGVGYEQYF
>TRBJ1-3|NA|TRBV15
CATSRDDMGNTIYF
>TRBJ2-5|NA|TRBV7-9
CASRPGGRQETQYF
>TRBJ1-1|TRBD1|TRBV2
CASREPGGWDTEAFF
>TRBJ2-4|NA|TRBV7-8
CASSRRERGAKNIQYF
>TRBJ1-3|NA|TRBV9
CASSGRGISGNTIYF
>TRBJ2-1|NA|TRBV7-9
CASRGARYNEQFF
>TRBJ2-7|NA|TRBV7-6
CASGTYEQYF
>TRBJ2-4|TRBD2|TRBV2
CASSEALRTSSKSLAKNIQYF
>TRBJ1-1|NA|TRBV7-9
CAEAGLHTEAFF
>TRBJ1-6|NA|TRBV27
CASSVAGSYNSPLHF